A single sample gave rise to the 15 T cell receptor beta chains below, sequenced in a study of CD8 T cells in ankylosing spondylitis. Via MiXCR, TCRdb re-called the 5' RACE reads, giving one row per CDR3 protein. This repertoire shows 250,000 or so distinct CDR3 sequences, around 25% found once; its top ten account for more than 0.6%. The sample was blood, either unsorted or a sorted T cell fraction (not recorded which). Receptor source: a male donor with ankylosing spondylitis or in good health (not recorded which).

The genes are TRBV3-1 and TRBJ2-2; possibly TRBD1 or TRBD2 for D (7 bases each). Trimming shortened V by 4 bases and J by 2 bases, and 20 bases separated the two germline ends. This CDR3 spans 18 amino acids. Germline lookup yields CDR1 LGHDT and CDR2 YNNKEL (reference sequence). CDR3 in amino acids: CASSRARGGQRNTGELFF. Written as DNA, the CDR3 is TGTGCCAGCAGCCGTGCCAGGGGGGGGCAGCGTAACACCGGGGAGCTGTTTTTT. Together with reference TRBV3-1 and TRBJ2-2, the CDR3 gives the full variable domain: DTAVSQTPKYLVTQMGNDKSIKCEQNLGHDTMYWYKQDSKKFLKIMFSYNNKELIINETVPNRFSPKSPDKAHLNLHINSLELGDSAVYFCASSRARGGQRNTGELFFGEGSRLTVL.

The CDR3 protein is CASSFGRDGEQYF. The CDR3, as DNA: TGCGCCAGCAGCTTTGGCAGGGACGGGGAGCAGTACTTC. This rearrangement joins TRBV5-1 to TRBJ2-7; D is possibly TRBD1 or TRBD2 (5 bases each). CDR3 length: 13 amino acids. Germline CDR1 reads SGHRS; CDR2 reads YFSETQ. Trimming took off 2 bases at V and 7 bases at J, with 13 bases between the two ends. The entire variable domain, with the rest obtained from reference TRBV5-1 and TRBJ2-7, is as follows: KAGVTQTPRYLIKTRGQQVTLSCSPISGHRSVSWYQQTPGQGLQFLFEYFSETQRNKGNFPGRFSGRQFSNSRSEMNVSTLELGDSALYLCASSFGRDGEQYFGPGTRLTVT.

This clonotype has only a few counts. The rearrangement links TRBV28 to TRBJ2-5; 8 bases map to TRBD1. V lost 6 bases, J lost 6 bases, and 12 bases stayed unmatched. Germline values: CDR1 MDHEN, CDR2 SYDVKM. The CDR3 spans 15 residues. The CDR3: CASSLTAGGEKTQYF. The CDR3 bases are TGTGCCAGCAGCCTAACTGCAGGGGGCGAAAAGACCCAGTACTTC.

The genes are TRBV12-3 or TRBV12-4 and TRBJ1-3; unclear D gene. The CDR3 totals 14 residues. With 7 bases removed from V and 2 bases from J, the gap between germline ends came to 12 bases. The CDR3: CASNPPGTGNTIYF. In DNA, the CDR3 is TGTGCCAGCAACCCTCCCGGAACTGGAAACACCATATATTTT.

The chain combines TRBV20-1 with TRBJ2-5, with TRBD2 as a possible D gene (5 bases). Germline loops: CDR1 DFQATT, CDR2 SNEGSKA (reference sequence). Trimming stripped 3 bases from V and 4 bases from J, with 12 bases between. CDR3 length: 13 residues. The CDR3 nucleotides read TGCAGTGCTAGTTCTTGGGAGCGAGAGACCCAGTACTTC. It yields the protein CSASSWERETQYF.

This clonotype was seen at least ten times. This chain joins TRBV12-3 or TRBV12-4 and TRBJ2-2; the D call may be TRBD1 or TRBD2 (7 bases each). The germline V and J ends were trimmed by 9 bases and 5 bases, with 16 bases remaining between them. This CDR3 comprises 14 residues. In DNA, the CDR3 is TGTGCCAGTCAGGGGGGGTGGTGGACCGGGGAGCTGTTTTTT. It is translated as CASQGGWWTGELFF.

This clonotype was counted only a few times. The chain's CDR3 is CSAPSGSSGNTIYF. CDR3 sequence (DNA): TGCAGTGCCCCAAGTGGGAGCTCTGGAAACACCATATATTTT. J is TRBJ1-3 and V is TRBV20-1; no definite D call. Germline lookup yields CDR1 DFQATT and CDR2 SNEGSKA (reference sequence). Between the trimmed V and J ends, which lost 6 bases and 0 bases, there was a span of 12 bases. The CDR3 is 14 residues long.

Many counts were recorded for this clonotype. The rearrangement uses TRBV20-1 and TRBJ1-4; 11 bases agree with TRBD1. CDR1 is DFQATT and CDR2 is SNEGSKA in the germline V gene (reference sequence). V shed 1 base, J shed 10 bases, and the junction held 5 bases outside the gene matches. The length of the CDR3 is 14 residues. DNA for the CDR3: TGCAGTGCTAGAGGGGGACAGGGGGTAGGAAAACTGTTTTTT. This encodes CSARGGQGVGKLFF.

CDR3 nucleotides: TGCAGCGTTTCAGGGTACTTGAACACTGAAGCTTTCTTT. This translates into CSVSGYLNTEAFF. The V and J genes are TRBV29-1 and TRBJ1-1; D perhaps matches TRBD1 (5 bases). Germline-derived CDR1 and CDR2 are SQVTM and ANQGSEA. V was trimmed by 5 bases and J by 0 bases, leaving 10 bases between them. This CDR3 has 13 amino acids.

V usage is TRBV29-1 and J usage is TRBJ2-1; D unresolved. Germline values: CDR1 SQVTM, CDR2 ANQGSEA. The CDR3 has 11 amino acids. CDR3 loop: CLGLVGNEQFF. CDR3 coding DNA: TGCCTCGGGCTGGTTGGCAATGAGCAGTTCTTC.

The chain carries TRBV10-3 and TRBJ2-7; 8 nucleotides line up with TRBD1. Trimming cost V 4 bases and J 6 bases; bases outside gene matches: 5. The CDR3 spans 13 residues. Germline V gives CDR1 ENHRY, CDR2 SYGVKD. CDR3 sequence: CAISGTGSLEQYF. Here the CDR3 DNA reads TGTGCCATCAGTGGGACAGGGTCCCTCGAGCAGTACTTC.

This clonotype occurred a few times. The chain combines TRBV20-1 with TRBJ2-7; 7 nucleotides line up with TRBD1. The CDR3 is 13 residues long. CDR1 and CDR2 from the germline V gene are DFQATT and SNEGSKA (reference sequence). The V and J ends lost 3 bases and 3 bases, in that order; junction bases with no gene match: 5. The CDR3 coding sequence is TGCAGTGCTAGGACAGGGCGTTTCTACGAGCAGTACTTC. Its translation is CSARTGRFYEQYF.

This rearrangement joins TRBV12-3 or TRBV12-4 to TRBJ2-7, with D perhaps matching TRBD1 (5 bases). This CDR3 has 14 residues. The ends were cut back, 2 bases at V and 3 bases at J, with 11 bases in the middle. CDR3 amino acids: CASSLRAGHYEQYF. The CDR3, as DNA: TGTGCCAGCAGTTTACGGGCAGGACACTACGAGCAGTACTTC.

This clonotype was recorded a few times. The DNA of the CDR3 is TGTGCCACCAGCAGCGGACAGCAAGAGACCCAGTACTTC. It is translated as CATSSGQQETQYF. The chain employs TRBV15 and TRBJ2-5; D is perhaps TRBD1 (6 bases). This CDR3 spans 13 amino acids. Trimming pared 3 bases from V and 2 bases from J, leaving 7 bases between. Germline CDR1 and CDR2: LNHNV and YYDKDF (reference sequence).

This clonotype came up a few times. J is TRBJ2-3 and V is TRBV2; no definite D call. The germline V gene encodes CDR1 SNHLY and CDR2 FYNNEI. The CDR3 runs to 14 residues. Trimming cost V 7 bases and J 5 bases, with 16 bases left between them. CDR3 in amino acids: CASTRRSAIDTQYF. The CDR3 DNA reads TGTGCCAGCACCAGAAGGTCGGCTATAGATACGCAGTATTTT.